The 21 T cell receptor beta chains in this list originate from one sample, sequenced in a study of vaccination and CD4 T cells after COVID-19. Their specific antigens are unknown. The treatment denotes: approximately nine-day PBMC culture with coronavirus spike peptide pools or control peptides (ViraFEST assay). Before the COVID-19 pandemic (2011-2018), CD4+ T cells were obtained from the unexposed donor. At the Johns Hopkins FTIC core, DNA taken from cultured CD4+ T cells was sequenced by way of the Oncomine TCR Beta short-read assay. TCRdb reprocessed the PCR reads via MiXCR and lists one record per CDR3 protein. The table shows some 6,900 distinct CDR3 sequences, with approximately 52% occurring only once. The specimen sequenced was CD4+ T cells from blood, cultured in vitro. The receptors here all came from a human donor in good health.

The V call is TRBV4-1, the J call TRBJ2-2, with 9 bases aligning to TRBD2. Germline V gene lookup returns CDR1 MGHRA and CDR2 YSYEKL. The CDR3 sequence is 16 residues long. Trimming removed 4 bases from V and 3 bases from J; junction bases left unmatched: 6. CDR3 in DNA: TGCGCCAGCAGCCCGGGACTAGCCCTATACACCGGGGAGCTGTTTTTT. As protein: CASSPGLALYTGELFF.

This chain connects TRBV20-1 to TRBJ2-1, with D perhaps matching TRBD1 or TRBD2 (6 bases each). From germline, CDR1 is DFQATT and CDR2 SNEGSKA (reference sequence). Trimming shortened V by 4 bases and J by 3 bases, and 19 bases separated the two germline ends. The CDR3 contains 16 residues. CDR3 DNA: TGCAGTGCTAAGGGGGAGGTTACGACACTCTACAATGAGCAGTTCTTC. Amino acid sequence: CSAKGEVTTLYNEQFF.

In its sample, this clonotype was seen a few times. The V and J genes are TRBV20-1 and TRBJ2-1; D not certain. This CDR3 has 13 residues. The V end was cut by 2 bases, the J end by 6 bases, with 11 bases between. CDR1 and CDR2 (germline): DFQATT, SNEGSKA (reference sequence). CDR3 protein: CSARSQTGNEQFF. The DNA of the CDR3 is TGCAGTGCTAGATCCCAGACTGGCAATGAGCAGTTCTTC.

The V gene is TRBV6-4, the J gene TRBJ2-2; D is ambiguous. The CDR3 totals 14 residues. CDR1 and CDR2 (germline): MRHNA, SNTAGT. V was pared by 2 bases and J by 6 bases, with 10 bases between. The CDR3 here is CASSDGQSAGELFF. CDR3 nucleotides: TGTGCCAGCAGTGACGGGCAATCAGCCGGGGAGCTGTTTTTT.

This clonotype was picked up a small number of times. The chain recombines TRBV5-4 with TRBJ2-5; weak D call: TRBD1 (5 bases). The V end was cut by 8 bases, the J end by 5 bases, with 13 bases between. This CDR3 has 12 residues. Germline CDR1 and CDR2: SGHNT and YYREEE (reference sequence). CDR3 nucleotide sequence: TGTGCCAGGGGGCGACTCGGGGAGACCCAGTACTTC. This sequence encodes CARGRLGETQYF.

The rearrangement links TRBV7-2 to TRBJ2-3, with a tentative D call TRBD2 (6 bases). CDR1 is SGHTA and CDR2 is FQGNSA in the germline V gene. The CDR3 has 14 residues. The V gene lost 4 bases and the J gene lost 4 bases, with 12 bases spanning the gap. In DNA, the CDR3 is TGTGCCAGCAGCTATGGCGGGACCGCAGATACGCAGTATTTT. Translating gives CASSYGGTADTQYF.

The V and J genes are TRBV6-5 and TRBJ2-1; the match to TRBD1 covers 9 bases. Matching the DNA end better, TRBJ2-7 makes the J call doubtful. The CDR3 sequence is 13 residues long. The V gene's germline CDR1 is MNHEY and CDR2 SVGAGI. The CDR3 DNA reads TGTGCCAGCAGTTCGACAGGGGGGTACGAGCAGTACTTC. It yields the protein CASSSTGGYEQYF.

In DNA, the CDR3 is TGTGCCAGCAGGGGGACAGGTGGAAGTCAGCCCCAGCATTTT. Protein: CASRGTGGSQPQHF. This rearrangement joins TRBV12-3 or TRBV12-4 to TRBJ1-5; 8 bases align to TRBD1. The V gene end was trimmed by 6 bases and the J gene end by 6 bases; junction bases not matched to a gene: 7. This CDR3 is built from 14 residues.

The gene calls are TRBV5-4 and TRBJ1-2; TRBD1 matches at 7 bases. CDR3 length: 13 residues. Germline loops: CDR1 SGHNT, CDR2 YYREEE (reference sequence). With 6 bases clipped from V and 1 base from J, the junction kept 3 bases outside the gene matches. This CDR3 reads CASTRQGNYGYTF. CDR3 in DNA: TGTGCCAGCACCAGACAGGGTAACTATGGCTACACCTTC.

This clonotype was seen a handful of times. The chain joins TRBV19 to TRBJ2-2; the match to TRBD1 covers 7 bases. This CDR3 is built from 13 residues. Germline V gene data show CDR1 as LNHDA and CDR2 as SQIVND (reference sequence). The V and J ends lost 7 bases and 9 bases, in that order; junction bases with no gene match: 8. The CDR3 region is CASTSLGGWELFF. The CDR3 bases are TGTGCCAGTACGAGTTTAGGGGGCTGGGAGCTGTTTTTT. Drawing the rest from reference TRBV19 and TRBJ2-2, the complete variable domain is DGGITQSPKYLFRKEGQNVTLSCEQNLNHDAMYWYRQDPGQGLRLIYYSQIVNDFQKGDIAEGYSVSREKKESFPLTVTSAQKNPTAFYLCASTSLGGWELFFGEGSRLTVL.

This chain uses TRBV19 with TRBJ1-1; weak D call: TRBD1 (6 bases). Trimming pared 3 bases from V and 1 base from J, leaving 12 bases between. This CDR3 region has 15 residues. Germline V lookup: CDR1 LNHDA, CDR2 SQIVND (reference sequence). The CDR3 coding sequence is TGTGCCAGTAGTATCAAGGGGGGATCGAACACTGAAGCTTTCTTT. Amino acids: CASSIKGGSNTEAFF. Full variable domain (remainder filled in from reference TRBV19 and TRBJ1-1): DGGITQSPKYLFRKEGQNVTLSCEQNLNHDAMYWYRQDPGQGLRLIYYSQIVNDFQKGDIAEGYSVSREKKESFPLTVTSAQKNPTAFYLCASSIKGGSNTEAFFGQGTRLTVV.

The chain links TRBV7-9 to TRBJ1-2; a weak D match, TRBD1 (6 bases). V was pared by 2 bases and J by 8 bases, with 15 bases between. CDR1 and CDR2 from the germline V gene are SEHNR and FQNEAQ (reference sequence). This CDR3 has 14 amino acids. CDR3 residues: CASSLSDSDGGYTF. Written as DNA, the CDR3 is TGTGCCAGCAGCTTATCGGACAGCGACGGGGGCTACACCTTC.

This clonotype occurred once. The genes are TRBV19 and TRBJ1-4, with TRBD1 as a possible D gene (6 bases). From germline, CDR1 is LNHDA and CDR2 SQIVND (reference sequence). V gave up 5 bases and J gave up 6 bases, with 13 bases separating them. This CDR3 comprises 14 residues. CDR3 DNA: TGTGCCAGTAGTGGGGGCTCCCCCCATGAAAAACTGTTTTTT. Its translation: CASSGGSPHEKLFF.

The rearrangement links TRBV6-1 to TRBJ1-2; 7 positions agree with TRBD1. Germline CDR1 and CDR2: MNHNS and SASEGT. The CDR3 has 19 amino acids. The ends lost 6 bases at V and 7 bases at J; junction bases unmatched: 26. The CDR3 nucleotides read TGTGCCAGCAGGCACCGGCAGGGGGTTAATAATATTCTAATTCGTGGCTACACCTTC. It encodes CASRHRQGVNNILIRGYTF.

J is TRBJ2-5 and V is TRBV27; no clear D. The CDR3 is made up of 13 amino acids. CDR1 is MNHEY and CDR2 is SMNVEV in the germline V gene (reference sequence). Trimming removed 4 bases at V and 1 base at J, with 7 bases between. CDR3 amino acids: CASSSRGQETQYF. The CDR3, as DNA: TGTGCCAGCAGTTCTAGAGGCCAAGAGACCCAGTACTTC.

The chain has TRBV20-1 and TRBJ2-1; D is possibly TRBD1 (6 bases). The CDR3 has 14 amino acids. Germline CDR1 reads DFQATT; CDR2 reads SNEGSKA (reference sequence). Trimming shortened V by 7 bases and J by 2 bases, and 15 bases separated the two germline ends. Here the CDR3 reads CSVQQGVAYNEQFF. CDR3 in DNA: TGCAGTGTTCAACAGGGAGTAGCCTACAATGAGCAGTTCTTC.

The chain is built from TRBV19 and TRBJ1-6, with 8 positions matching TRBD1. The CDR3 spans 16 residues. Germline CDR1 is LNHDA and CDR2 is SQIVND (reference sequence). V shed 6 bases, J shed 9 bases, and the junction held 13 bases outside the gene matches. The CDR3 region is CASRRRGLADSSPLHF. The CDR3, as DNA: TGTGCCAGTAGACGCAGGGGGCTCGCTGACTCTTCACCCCTCCACTTT.

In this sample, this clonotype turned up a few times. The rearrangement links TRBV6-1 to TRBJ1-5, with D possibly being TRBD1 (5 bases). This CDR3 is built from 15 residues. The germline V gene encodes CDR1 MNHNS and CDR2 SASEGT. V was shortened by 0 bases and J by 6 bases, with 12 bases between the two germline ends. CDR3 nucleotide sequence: TGTGCCAGCAGTGAAGCTGGGGGGGTTAGTCAGCCCCAGCATTTT. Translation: CASSEAGGVSQPQHF.

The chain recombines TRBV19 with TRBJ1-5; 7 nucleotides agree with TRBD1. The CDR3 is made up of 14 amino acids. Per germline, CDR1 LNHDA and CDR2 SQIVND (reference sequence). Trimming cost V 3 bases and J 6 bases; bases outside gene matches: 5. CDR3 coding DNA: TGTGCCAGTAGTATGAGGGGGCCCCCTCAGCCCCAGCATTTT. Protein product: CASSMRGPPQPQHF.

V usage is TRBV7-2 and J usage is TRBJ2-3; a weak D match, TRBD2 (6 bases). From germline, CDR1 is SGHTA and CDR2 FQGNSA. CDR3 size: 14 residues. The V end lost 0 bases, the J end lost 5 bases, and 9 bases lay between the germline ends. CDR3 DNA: TGTGCCAGCAGCTTAGCGTACGGGAGAGATACGCAGTATTTT. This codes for CASSLAYGRDTQYF.

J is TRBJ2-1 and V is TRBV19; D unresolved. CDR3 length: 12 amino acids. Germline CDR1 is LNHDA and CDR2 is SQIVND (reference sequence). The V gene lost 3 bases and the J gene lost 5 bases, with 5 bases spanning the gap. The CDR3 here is CASSMSHNEQFF. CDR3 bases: TGTGCCAGTAGTATGAGTCACAATGAGCAGTTCTTC.